Following are 16 T cell receptor beta chains from one sample sequenced in a study of T cell changes during pregnancy in multiple sclerosis. Profiling relied on immunoSEQ multiplex PCR, and the TCRdb table lists in-frame clones only, not all of them. The sample has around 88,000 clones; over 80% are singletons. The sequencing used peripheral blood, collected in the first trimester of pregnancy. These receptor sequences come from a female donor with multiple sclerosis, enrolled in a pregnancy study.

The chain employs TRBV7-2 and TRBJ1-2; the D gene is possibly TRBD1 (6 bases). This CDR3 is 14 amino acids long. The germline V and J ends were trimmed by 3 bases and 4 bases, with 12 bases remaining between them. Germline CDR1 SGHTA, CDR2 FQGNSA. CDR3 sequence (DNA): TGTGCCAGCAGCTTCTTGGGGACATCCTATGGCTACACCTTC. Protein sequence: CASSFLGTSYGYTF. Drawing the rest from reference TRBV7-2 and TRBJ1-2, the complete variable domain is GAGVSQSPSNKVTEKGKDVELRCDPISGHTALYWYRQSLGQGLEFLIYFQGNSAPDKSGLPSDRFSAERTGGSVSTLTIQRTQQEDSAVYLCASSFLGTSYGYTFGSGTRLTVV.

The V call is TRBV7-9, the J call TRBJ1-1; no clear D. Germline values: CDR1 SEHNR, CDR2 FQNEAQ (reference sequence). Trimming removed 5 bases from V and 6 bases from J, with 10 bases in between. The CDR3 has 12 amino acids. CDR3 coding DNA: TGTGCCAGCAGCCCGGGGATCGCTGAAGCTTTCTTT. Its protein is CASSPGIAEAFF. Full variable domain (rest looked up from reference TRBV7-9 and TRBJ1-1): DTGVSQNPRHKITKRGQNVTFRCDPISEHNRLYWYRQTLGQGPEFLTYFQNEAQLEKSRLLSDRFSAERPKGSFSTLEIQRTEQGDSAMYLCASSPGIAEAFFGQGTRLTVV.

The J gene is TRBJ1-1, the V gene TRBV5-4, with 9 bases lining up with TRBD1. CDR1 SGHNT and CDR2 YYREEE come from the germline V gene (reference sequence). The CDR3 sequence is 14 residues long. The junction had 2 bases not matched to a gene; V was cut back by 1 base and J by 4 bases. The CDR3 region is CASSLRTGATEAFF. CDR3 coding DNA: TGTGCCAGCAGCTTGAGGACAGGGGCCACTGAAGCTTTCTTT. Variable domain in full (rest from reference TRBV5-4 and TRBJ1-1): ETGVTQSPTHLIKTRGQQVTLRCSSQSGHNTVSWYQQALGQGPQFIFQYYREEENGRGNFPPRFSGLQFPNYSSELNVNALELDDSALYLCASSLRTGATEAFFGQGTRLTVV.

To note about this clone: The identical CDR3 is also encoded by other nucleotide sequences in the sample. V and J are TRBV6-5 and TRBJ1-5; the match to TRBD1 covers 11 bases. V lost 5 bases, J lost 1 base, and 1 base stayed unmatched. CDR1 is MNHEY and CDR2 is SVGAGI in the germline V gene. The CDR3 is made up of 15 amino acids. CDR3 bases: TGTGCCAGCAGTAGGACAGGGGGCAGCAATCAGCCCCAGCATTTT. The encoded protein is CASSRTGGSNQPQHF.

J is TRBJ1-2 and V is TRBV4-1; maybe TRBD1 (5 bases). Between the trimmed V and J ends, which lost 0 bases and 5 bases, there was a span of 13 bases. This CDR3 is 15 amino acids long. The V gene's germline CDR1 is MGHRA and CDR2 YSYEKL. The CDR3 nucleotides read TGCGCCAGCAGCCAAGATTCCAACGGGGGATATGGCTACACCTTC. This encodes CASSQDSNGGYGYTF.

The chain links TRBV5-4 to TRBJ2-7; tentatively, D is TRBD2 (6 bases). Trimming pared 0 bases from V and 2 bases from J, leaving 21 bases between. The CDR3 loop spans 18 amino acids. The V gene's germline CDR1 is SGHNT and CDR2 YYREEE (reference sequence). The CDR3 protein is CASSLGGLAQLTTYEQYF. CDR3 DNA: TGTGCCAGCAGCTTGGGTGGGCTAGCGCAATTGACTACCTACGAGCAGTACTTC.

This clone has just one count. The chain carries TRBV7-2 and TRBJ2-7; TRBD2 aligns across 7 bases. The CDR3 length is 15 residues. Germline loops: CDR1 SGHTA, CDR2 FQGNSA. V lost 1 base to trimming and J lost 7 bases; unmatched junction nucleotides: 10. The CDR3 loop is CASSLVVGGPREQYF. In DNA, the CDR3 is TGTGCCAGCAGCTTAGTGGTGGGAGGGCCTCGGGAGCAGTACTTC.

This chain connects TRBV29-1 to TRBJ2-5, with 7 bases fitting TRBD2. After removal of 8 bases from V and 5 bases from J, the junction contained 11 bases not matched to a gene. The CDR3 has 13 residues. CDR1 is SQVTM and CDR2 is ANQGSEA in the germline V gene. The CDR3, as DNA: TGCAGCTCCTCGGGGGGTCCTGGGGAGACCCAGTACTTC. Residues: CSSSGGPGETQYF.

The rearrangement links TRBV5-1 to TRBJ2-5; 8 positions agree with TRBD1. Germline lookup yields CDR1 SGHRS and CDR2 YFSETQ. The CDR3 has 14 amino acids. The V gene end was trimmed by 3 bases and the J gene end by 4 bases; junction bases not matched to a gene: 5. CDR3 region: CASSWAGTGETQYF. CDR3 DNA sequence: TGCGCCAGCAGCTGGGCGGGGACAGGAGAGACCCAGTACTTC.

This rearrangement joins TRBV9 to TRBJ2-1, with TRBD2 matching 13 bases. V lost 4 bases, J lost 2 bases, and 9 bases stayed unmatched. The CDR3 sequence is 18 residues long. Per germline, CDR1 SGDLS and CDR2 YYNGEE. Here the CDR3 DNA reads TGTGCCAGCAGCTTACCCTGGACTAGCGGGAGTCCCTACAATGAGCAGTTCTTC. Translated: CASSLPWTSGSPYNEQFF.

Details on this clone: Germline and junction disagree at one end, which may indicate a read error. The chain employs TRBV7-7 and TRBJ2-3, with D hard to call. Germline CDR1 is SSHAT and CDR2 is FNYEAQ (reference sequence). The CDR3 has 12 residues. DNA for the CDR3: TGTGCTAGCAGCCCGGTCGGGGATACGCAGTATTTT. Translated: CASSPVGDTQYF.

Note on this clone: Compared with germline, one end of the junction differs, possibly owing to a read error. The rearrangement joins TRBV27 to TRBJ2-1; 8 nucleotides line up with TRBD2. The CDR3 length is 16 residues. The V gene's germline CDR1 is MNHEY and CDR2 SMNVEV (reference sequence). The CDR3: CASSLSASGYSNEQFF. The CDR3 DNA sequence: TGTGCCAGCAGTCTATCGGCTAGCGGGTATAGTAATGAGCAGTTCTTC.

This clone was detected once. The chain uses TRBV28 and TRBJ2-5, with TRBD1 matching 8 bases. Germline lookup yields CDR1 MDHEN and CDR2 SYDVKM. The CDR3 has 13 amino acids. Losses at the gene ends were 5 bases for V and 4 bases for J; bases not matched to a gene: 3. The CDR3 here is CASSLGQGETQYF. The CDR3 DNA reads as TGTGCCAGCAGTCTCGGACAGGGAGAGACCCAGTACTTC. The variable domain in full, completed from reference TRBV28 and TRBJ2-5, reads DVKVTQSSRYLVKRTGEKVFLECVQDMDHENMFWYRQDPGLGLRLIYFSYDVKMKEKGDIPEGYSVSREKKERFSLILESASTNQTSMYLCASSLGQGETQYFGPGTRLLVL.

V usage is TRBV11-3 and J usage is TRBJ2-1; unclear D gene. Trimming pared 1 base from V and 5 bases from J, leaving 12 bases between. The germline V gene has CDR1 SGHNT and CDR2 YENEEA. CDR3 length equals 15 residues. CDR3 region: CASSLGAGNHNEQFF. The CDR3 region has the DNA TGTGCCAGCAGCTTAGGGGCTGGAAATCACAATGAGCAGTTCTTC.

This clone was seen more than once but under ten times. The gene calls are TRBV11-2 and TRBJ2-7; 10 bases fit TRBD1. The CDR3 sequence is 16 residues long. Germline CDR1 is SGHAT and CDR2 is FQNNGV. The trim removed 3 bases at V and 5 bases at J, leaving 10 bases unmatched. The CDR3 DNA follows: TGTGCCAGCAGCTTTTCCCGGGACAGGGGATGGGACGAGCAGTACTTC. Translation gives CASSFSRDRGWDEQYF.

The J gene is TRBJ1-1, the V gene TRBV7-2, with 7 positions matching TRBD1. CDR1 is SGHTA, CDR2 FQGNSA, per germline. The CDR3 length is 17 residues. Trimming removed 3 bases from V and 1 base from J; junction bases left unmatched: 11. CDR3 coding DNA: TGTGCCAGCAGCTTCGCAGCAGTTAGGACAGGGAACACTGAAGCTTTCTTT. Translated, it gives CASSFAAVRTGNTEAFF.